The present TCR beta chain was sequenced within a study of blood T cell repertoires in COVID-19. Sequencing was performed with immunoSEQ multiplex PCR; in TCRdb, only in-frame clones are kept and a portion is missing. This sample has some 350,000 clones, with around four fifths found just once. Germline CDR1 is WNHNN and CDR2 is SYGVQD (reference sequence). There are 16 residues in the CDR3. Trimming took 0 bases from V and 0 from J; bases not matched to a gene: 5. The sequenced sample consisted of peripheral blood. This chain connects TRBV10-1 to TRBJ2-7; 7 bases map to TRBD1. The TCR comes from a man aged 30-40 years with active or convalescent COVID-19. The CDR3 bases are TGCGCCAGCAGTGAGTCGAAAAAGGGGGCCTCCTACGAGCAGTACTTC. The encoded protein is CASSESKKGASYEQYF.